The 11 T cell receptor beta chains given below trace back to one sample, sequenced in a study of vaccination effects on CD4 cells after COVID-19. Sequencing was performed with immunoSEQ multiplex PCR; in TCRdb, only in-frame clones are kept and a portion is missing. The sample records approximately 40,000 clones, more than 75% being singletons. Culture proceeded for approximately 10 days, and CD4+ T cells were then isolated. The antigens of these receptors remain unknown. The sample was CD4+ T cells from PBMCs cultured without peptide, taken before COVID-19 vaccination. These receptors all come from a human donor who received a COVID-19 vaccine.

The CDR3 sequence: CATSDWRSNQPQHF. The CDR3 DNA is TGTGCCACCAGTGATTGGAGGTCCAATCAGCCCCAGCATTTT. V and J are TRBV24-1 and TRBJ1-5; unclear D gene. V lost 2 bases and J 3 bases, leaving 7 bases between the germline ends. CDR1 and CDR2 (germline): KGHDR, SFDVKD. CDR3 size: 14 residues.

This chain connects TRBV6-5 to TRBJ2-7, with 7 bases fitting TRBD1. This CDR3 spans 14 amino acids. Germline CDR1 is MNHEY and CDR2 is SVGAGI. With 6 bases clipped from V and 5 bases from J, the junction kept 10 bases outside the gene matches. CDR3 region: CASSPTLTGNEQYV. The CDR3 DNA sequence: TGTGCCAGCAGCCCAACCTTGACAGGGAACGAGCAGTACGTC.

This clone was detected once. The rearrangement uses TRBV30 and TRBJ1-5; 7 bases are shared with TRBD1. V gave up 2 bases and J gave up 7 bases; unmatched junction bases: 11. From germline, CDR1 is GTSNPN and CDR2 SVGIG (reference sequence). This CDR3 spans 15 amino acids. The CDR3, as DNA: TGTGCCTGGAGTCCGGGCAGGGGGTCACTGCAGCCCCAGCATTTT. Translation: CAWSPGRGSLQPQHF.

This sequence joins TRBV6-5 and TRBJ1-6; a weak D match, TRBD1 (5 bases). In germline, CDR1 is MNHEY, CDR2 SVGAGI. The CDR3 loop spans 14 amino acids. V was cut by 6 bases and J by 10 bases, with 16 bases left in between. The CDR3 loop is CASSRTPGGSPLHF. DNA for the CDR3: TGTGCCAGCAGCCGGACGCCGGGGGGGTCACCCCTCCACTTT.

This clone was observed a handful of times. The chain carries TRBV29-1 and TRBJ1-2; the D gene is possibly TRBD1 (6 bases). There are 12 residues in the CDR3. CDR1 is SQVTM, CDR2 ANQGSEA, per germline. V was pared by 6 bases and J by 2 bases, with 10 bases between. This CDR3 reads CSVAGGNYGYTF. The CDR3 nucleotides are TGCAGCGTCGCGGGGGGCAACTATGGCTACACCTTC.

V is TRBV6-2 or TRBV6-3 and J is TRBJ1-1; no clear D. The germline V gene has CDR1 MNHEY and CDR2 SVGEGT. Deletions cut 2 bases from V and 6 bases from J, with 7 bases between. The CDR3 totals 12 residues. CDR3 DNA: TGTGCCAGCAGTTACGCGACGGCTGAAGCTTTCTTT. The encoded protein is CASSYATAEAFF.

The CDR3 DNA reads TGTGCCTGGAAAAAAAAGGGCGGGGGGACAGATACGCAGTATTTT. It codes for CAWKKKGGGTDTQYF. The chain employs TRBV30 and TRBJ2-3; the match to TRBD2 covers 8 bases. Trimming cost V 4 bases and J 3 bases; bases outside gene matches: 9. The CDR3 has 15 residues. Germline assignment: CDR1 GTSNPN and CDR2 SVGIG (reference sequence).

CDR3 in amino acids: CASSQVVDRTAEFF. Written as DNA, the CDR3 is TGCGCCAGCAGCCAAGTCGTGGATCGGACGGCAGAGTTCTTC. The V and J genes are TRBV4-1 and TRBJ2-1; D is unresolved. The CDR3 is made up of 14 amino acids. Germline CDR1 reads MGHRA; CDR2 reads YSYEKL. V gave up 1 base and J gave up 14 bases, with 18 bases separating them.

V is TRBV7-9 and J is TRBJ1-6; possibly TRBD1 for D (5 bases). CDR3 length: 15 amino acids. Germline V gene lookup returns CDR1 SEHNR and CDR2 FQNEAQ (reference sequence). Deletions cut 5 bases from V and 5 bases from J, with 13 bases between. CDR3 sequence: CASSLRDGNNSPLHF. CDR3 in DNA: TGTGCCAGCAGCCTCCGGGACGGGAATAATTCACCCCTCCACTTT.

The chain combines TRBV6-6 with TRBJ1-1; D not resolved. The CDR3 is 12 residues long. Trimming pared 0 bases from V and 4 bases from J, leaving 3 bases between. The V gene's germline CDR1 is MNHNY and CDR2 SVGAGI (reference sequence). CDR3 in amino acids: CASSYSTTEAFF. The CDR3 DNA reads as TGTGCCAGCAGTTACTCGACCACTGAAGCTTTCTTT.

This chain links TRBV18 with TRBJ1-4; TRBD1 is a possible D gene (5 bases). This CDR3 contains 16 residues. The V gene lost 5 bases and the J gene lost 5 bases, with 18 bases spanning the gap. CDR1 and CDR2 (germline): KGHSH, LQKENI. The DNA for the CDR3 is TGTGCCAGCTCAGCCCTCGCCGGGACCGGGAATGAAAAACTGTTTTTT. Its translation is CASSALAGTGNEKLFF.